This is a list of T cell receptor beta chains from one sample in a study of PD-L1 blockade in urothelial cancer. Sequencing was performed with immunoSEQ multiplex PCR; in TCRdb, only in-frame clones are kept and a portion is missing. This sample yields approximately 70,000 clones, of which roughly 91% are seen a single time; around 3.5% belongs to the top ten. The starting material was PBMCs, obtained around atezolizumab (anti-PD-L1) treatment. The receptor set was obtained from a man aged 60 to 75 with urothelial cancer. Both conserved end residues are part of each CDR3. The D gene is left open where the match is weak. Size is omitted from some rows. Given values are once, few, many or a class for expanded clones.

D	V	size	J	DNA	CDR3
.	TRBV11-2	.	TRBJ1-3	TGTGCCAGCAGCTTAGGTTTGACAGCCTCCTCTGGAAACACCATATATTTT	CASSLGLTASSGNTIYF
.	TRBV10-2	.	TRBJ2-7	TGCGCCAGCAGTTCTCAGGGGCGGTACGAGCAGTACTTC	CASSSQGRYEQYF
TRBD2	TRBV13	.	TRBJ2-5	TGTGCCAGCAGCTTAGGTAGCGGGGGGCGATTCCAAGAGACCCAGTACTTC	CASSLGSGGRFQETQYF
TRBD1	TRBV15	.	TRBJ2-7	TGTGCCACCAGCGAGACAGGGTCTAAGATCTACGAGCAGTACTTC	CATSETGSKIYEQYF
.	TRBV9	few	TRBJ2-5	TGTGCCAGCAGCGCTGGAGACTACACCTTCCACTTC	CASSAGDYTFHF
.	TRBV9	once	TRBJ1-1	TGTGCCAGCAGCGTAGCTGACACGCCGACTGAAGCTTTCTTT	CASSVADTPTEAFF
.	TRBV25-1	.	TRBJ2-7	TGTGCCAGCCGGACTGAGACCTACGAGCAGTACTTC	CASRTETYEQYF
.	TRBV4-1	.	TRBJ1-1	TGCGCCAGCAGCCATCTCGGGGGGCGCGAAGCTTTCTTT	CASSHLGGREAFF
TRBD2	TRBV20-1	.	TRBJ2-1	TGCAGCGGCGGGGGCTACAATGAGCAGTTCTTC	CSGGGYNEQFF
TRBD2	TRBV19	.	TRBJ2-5	TGTGCCAGTAGTCTAGCGGGGGGTCGGGAAGAGACCCAGTACTTC	CASSLAGGREETQYF
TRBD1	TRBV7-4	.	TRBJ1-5	TGTGCCAGCAGCTTAGAGGACAGGGCCCCGCGGCAGCCCCAGCATTTT	CASSLEDRAPRQPQHF
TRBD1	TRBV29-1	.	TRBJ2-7	TGCAGCGTCGTAGCGAGATACCGGGACAGTTTCTACGAGCAGTACTTC	CSVVARYRDSFYEQYF
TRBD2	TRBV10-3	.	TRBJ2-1	TGTGCCACCAAGACTAGCATCAATGAGCAGTTCTTC	CATKTSINEQFF
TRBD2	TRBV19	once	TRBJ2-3	TGTGCCACAACTAGCGGGGGGAGCACAGATACGCAGTATTTT	CATTSGGSTDTQYF
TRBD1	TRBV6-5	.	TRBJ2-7	TGTGCCAGCAGTTACCGGGTAGGGGGCGGTTACGAGCAGTACTTC	CASSYRVGGGYEQYF
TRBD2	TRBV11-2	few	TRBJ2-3	TGTGCCAGCAGCCCAAGCGGGGAAAACACAGATACGCAGTATTTT	CASSPSGENTDTQYF
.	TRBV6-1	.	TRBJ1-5	TGTGCCAGCAGTGGCGGGACGGATAGCAATCAGCCCCAGCATTTT	CASSGGTDSNQPQHF
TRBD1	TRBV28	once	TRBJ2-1	TGTGCCAGCAGTCCAGGGGGAGCGGTAGGTAGTGGGTGGTTCTTC	CASSPGGAVGSGWFF
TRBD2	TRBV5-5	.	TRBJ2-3	TGTGCCAGCAGCTTGGGCTTCGGGGGGGCCAGGACAGATACGCAGTATTTT	CASSLGFGGARTDTQYF
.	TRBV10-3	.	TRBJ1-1	TGTGCCATCAGTGATCGTAACACTGAAGCTTTCTTT	CAISDRNTEAFF
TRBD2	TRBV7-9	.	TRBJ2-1	TGTGCCAGCAGCCAGCGGGGGGGCTTCTACAATGAGCAGTTCTTC	CASSQRGGFYNEQFF
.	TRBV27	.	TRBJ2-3	TGTGCCAGCAGTTTATCGAGGGCGGCAGATACGCAGTATTTT	CASSLSRAADTQYF
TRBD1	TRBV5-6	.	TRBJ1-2	TGTGCCAGCAGCTCCGATGACAGGGGGCGAGATGGCTACACCTTC	CASSSDDRGRDGYTF
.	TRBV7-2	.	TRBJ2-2	TGTGCCAGCAGCTCGCTGGTACTGGACACCGGGGAGCTGTTTTTT	CASSSLVLDTGELFF
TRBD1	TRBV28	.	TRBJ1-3	TGTGCCAGCCACAAGGACAGGTCTGGAAACACCATATATTTT	CASHKDRSGNTIYF
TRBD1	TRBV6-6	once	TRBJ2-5	TGTGCCAGCAGTGCGGGACAGGGCACAGAGACCCAGTACTTC	CASSAGQGTETQYF
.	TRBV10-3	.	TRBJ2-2	TGTGCCATCAGTGAGTCCCCCTCGACAGCGAACACCGGGGAGCTGTTTTTT	CAISESPSTANTGELFF
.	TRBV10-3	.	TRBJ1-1	TGTGCCATCAGCAGAACAGTGAACACTGAAGCTTTCTTT	CAISRTVNTEAFF
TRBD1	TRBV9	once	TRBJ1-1	TGTGCCAGCAGCGAGTCGTCCAGGGGGGACCCTGAAGCTTTCTTT	CASSESSRGDPEAFF
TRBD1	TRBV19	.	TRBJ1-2	TGTGCCAGTAGTGTGGGGGACAGGGGTGCAGTAGGCTATGGCTACACCTTC	CASSVGDRGAVGYGYTF
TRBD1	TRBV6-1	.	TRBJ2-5	TGTGCCAGCAGCACGACAGGGGGCCAAGAGACCCAGTACTTC	CASSTTGGQETQYF
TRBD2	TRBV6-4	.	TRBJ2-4	TGTGCCAGAGATGGGGGGGGTGAAAACATTCAGTACTTC	CARDGGGENIQYF
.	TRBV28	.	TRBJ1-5	TGTGCCAGCAGCTGGGGGGGGAGCAATCAGCCCCAGCATTTT	CASSWGGSNQPQHF
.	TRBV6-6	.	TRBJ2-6	TGTGCCAGCAGTTACACGACAGTTCCTGGGGCCAACGTCCTGACTTTC	CASSYTTVPGANVLTF
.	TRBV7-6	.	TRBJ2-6	TGTGCCAGCAGCTCGAGGGCTGGGGCCAACGTCCTGACTTTC	CASSSRAGANVLTF
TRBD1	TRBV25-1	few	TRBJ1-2	TGTGCCACCTCCCGGACAGGGATCGGCTACACCTTC	CATSRTGIGYTF
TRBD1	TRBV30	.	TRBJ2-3	TGTGCCTGGAGTAGAGGAGACCAGGGGGCAGATACGCAGTATTTT	CAWSRGDQGADTQYF
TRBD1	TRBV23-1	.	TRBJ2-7	TGCGCCAGCAGTCAATCATCGCCAGGGGGCTACGAGCAGTACTTC	CASSQSSPGGYEQYF
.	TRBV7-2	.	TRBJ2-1	TGTGCCAGCAGCCCCCATAGCAATGAGCAGTTCTTC	CASSPHSNEQFF
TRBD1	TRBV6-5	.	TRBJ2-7	TGTGCCAGCAGTTTGGACAGGGAGAGCTACGAGCAGTACTTC	CASSLDRESYEQYF
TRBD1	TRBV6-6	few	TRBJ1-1	TGTGCCAGCAGTTACTGGACAGGGGGCACTGAAGCTTTCTTT	CASSYWTGGTEAFF
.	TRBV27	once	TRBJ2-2	TGTGCCAGCAGTTTATTGGGGGCAGGAGGTCCGGCTAACACCGGGGAGCTGTTTTTT	CASSLLGAGGPANTGELFF
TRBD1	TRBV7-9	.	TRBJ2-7	TGTGCCAGCAGCTCCCGGGACAGGGCCTACGAGCAGTACTTC	CASSSRDRAYEQYF
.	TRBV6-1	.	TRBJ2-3	TGTGCCAGCAGTGAAGCGCTCTGGCCGGCTAGCGATACGCAGTATTTT	CASSEALWPASDTQYF
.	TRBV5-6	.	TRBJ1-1	TGTGCCAGCAGCTTGGCCCCAGGGCTCGGGAACACTGAAGCTTTCTTT	CASSLAPGLGNTEAFF
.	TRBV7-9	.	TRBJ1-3	TGTGCCAGCAGCTCGACATCTTCTGGAAACACCATATATTTT	CASSSTSSGNTIYF
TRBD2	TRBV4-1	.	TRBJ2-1	TGCGCCAGCAACGACGTCCGGCGGACTAGCGCTTACAATGAGCAGTTCTTC	CASNDVRRTSAYNEQFF
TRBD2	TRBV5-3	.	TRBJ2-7	TGTGCCAGAAGCTTGCATCACCCGCGACTAGCGGGAGGAAGGTGCGGGCACGAGCAGTACTTC	CARSLHHPRLAGGRCGHEQYF
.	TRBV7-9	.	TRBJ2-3	TGTGCCAGCCGACCGGGGGAGAAAGATACGCAGTATTTT	CASRPGEKDTQYF
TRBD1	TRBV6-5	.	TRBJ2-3	TGTGCCAGCAGTTACCTCCAGGGGGCGAGCACAGATACGCAGTATTTT	CASSYLQGASTDTQYF
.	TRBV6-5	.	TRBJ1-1	TGTGCCAGCAGTTCGATACAGGGAACTGAAGCTTTCTTT	CASSSIQGTEAFF
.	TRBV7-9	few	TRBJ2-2	TGTGCCAGCAGCTTAGCGAGGTACACCGGGGAGCTGTTTTTT	CASSLARYTGELFF
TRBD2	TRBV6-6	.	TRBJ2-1	TGTGCCAGCAGCTCTAGCGGGAGGGTGGGAGAGCAGTTCTTC	CASSSSGRVGEQFF
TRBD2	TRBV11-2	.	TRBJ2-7	TGTGCCAGCAGGCTACTAGCGGGGCCCTACGAGCAGTACTTC	CASRLLAGPYEQYF
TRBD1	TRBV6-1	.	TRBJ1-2	TGTGCCAGCAGTGCCGGGACAGGGGGAAGCTATGGCTACACCTTC	CASSAGTGGSYGYTF
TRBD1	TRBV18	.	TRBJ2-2	TGTGCCAGCTCACCAACGGGGACAGCGAACACCGGGGAGCTGTTTTTT	CASSPTGTANTGELFF